This T cell receptor (beta chain) was recovered during a study of blood T cell repertoires in COVID-19. Study-level information: The origin of the acute and convalescent COVID-19 samples was the United States, Italy and Spain. PBMCs, B-cell-depleted T cells, or T cells provided the cDNA or gDNA that made up the material.

Sequencing used immunoSEQ multiplex PCR; TCRdb keeps in-frame clones, though not all of them. The sample includes around 50,000 clones, about 90% of them seen just once. Trimming shortened V by 1 base and J by 5 bases, and 9 bases separated the two germline ends. CDR3 length equals 14 residues. CDR1 is SGHTA, CDR2 FQGNSA, per germline. The TCR was taken from a human donor in a cohort sampled during active COVID-19. Sequenced: peripheral blood. The rearrangement joins TRBV7-2 to TRBJ2-1; possible D gene TRBD2, 5 bases. In DNA form, the CDR3 reads TGTGCCAGCAGCTTAGAATGGAGGAACAATGAGCAGTTCTTC. Its protein is CASSLEWRNNEQFF.